One sample yielded the 18 T cell receptor beta chains listed below, sequenced in a study of response to subunit inactivated influenza vaccine. TCRdb re-analysed the RT-PCR reads in MiXCR, keeping a single row per CDR3 protein. The repertoire includes hundreds of thousands of distinct CDR3 sequences, roughly 13% of them detected once, and approximately 6.5% sits in the top ten. The sample was PBMCs from blood, taken 14 days before vaccination. The source of these receptors is a man in his forties or fifties who received an inactivated influenza vaccine.

This rearrangement joins TRBV7-3 to TRBJ2-5, with a possible D match to TRBD2 (6 bases). This CDR3 spans 13 amino acids. With 5 bases removed from V and 4 bases from J, the gap between germline ends came to 11 bases. Germline V gives CDR1 SGHTA, CDR2 FQGTGA. CDR3 amino acids: CASSRRRGETQYF. CDR3 DNA sequence: TGTGCCAGCAGCCGTAGGAGGGGAGAGACCCAGTACTTC. Variable domain in full (rest from reference TRBV7-3 and TRBJ2-5): GAGVSQTPSNKVTEKGKYVELRCDPISGHTALYWYRQSLGQGPEFLIYFQGTGAADDSGLPNDRFFAVRPEGSVSTLKIQRTERGDSAVYLCASSRRRGETQYFGPGTRLLVL.

The V and J genes are TRBV5-1 and TRBJ2-7, with D possibly matching TRBD2 (5 bases). V was pared by 2 bases and J by 3 bases, with 12 bases between. The CDR3 contains 14 residues. Germline-derived CDR1 and CDR2 are SGHRS and YFSETQ. CDR3 bases: TGCGCCAGCAGCTTATTTCGGAGCGGCTACGAGCAGTACTTC. This translates into CASSLFRSGYEQYF.

The J gene is TRBJ2-1, the V gene TRBV20-1; TRBD2 matches 8 bases. CDR3 length: 14 amino acids. The V segment lost 4 bases and the J segment 1 base; nucleotides outside the gene matches: 3. Germline-derived CDR1 and CDR2 are DFQATT and SNEGSKA (reference sequence). The CDR3 sequence: CSAIGTRSYNEQFF. DNA for the CDR3: TGCAGTGCTATCGGGACTAGATCCTACAATGAGCAGTTCTTC.

This clonotype was seen a handful of times. The rearrangement uses TRBV6-5 and TRBJ2-5; D is perhaps TRBD1 or TRBD2 (5 bases each). The V end lost 0 bases, the J end lost 4 bases, and 12 bases lay between the germline ends. Germline CDR1 MNHEY, CDR2 SVGAGI. The CDR3 consists of 15 residues. The CDR3 sequence is CASSYSGGLLETQYF. DNA for the CDR3: TGTGCCAGCAGTTACTCTGGGGGATTGTTAGAGACCCAGTACTTC.

The CDR3 reads CASTLGLGDTQYF. CDR3 nucleotide sequence: TGTGCCAGCACACTGGGCTTGGGAGATACGCAGTATTTT. J is TRBJ2-3 and V is TRBV28; D unclear. V dropped 7 bases and J dropped 5 bases, with 13 bases sitting between them. The CDR3 sequence is 13 residues long. Looked up from germline, CDR1 is MDHEN and CDR2 is SYDVKM.

This clonotype has only one observation. The V and J genes are TRBV7-6 and TRBJ2-3; 12 nucleotides match TRBD2. The CDR3 loop spans 18 amino acids. The J segment lost 2 bases and the V segment lost 1 base, leaving 7 bases of the junction unmatched. Germline assignment: CDR1 SGHVS and CDR2 FNYEAQ. This CDR3 reads CASSLDPSGRAVTDTQYF. CDR3 nucleotide sequence: TGTGCCAGCAGCTTAGACCCTAGCGGGAGGGCCGTCACAGATACGCAGTATTTT.

This clonotype showed up just a few times. V usage is TRBV5-1 and J usage is TRBJ2-5, with 7 bases identical to TRBD2. V trimming: 2 bases; J trimming: 3 bases; junction bases outside the gene matches: 4. Per the germline V gene, CDR1 is SGHRS and CDR2 is YFSETQ. There are 14 residues in the CDR3. The CDR3 nucleotides read TGCGCCAGCAGCTTTGGCGGGAGAGAAGAGACCCAGTACTTC. Translated: CASSFGGREETQYF.

Ten or more counts support this clonotype. J is TRBJ1-1 and V is TRBV7-8; TRBD1 matches 9 bases. Germline trimming cut 0 bases from V and 8 bases from J; bases unmatched to any gene: 10. The germline gives CDR1 SGHVS, CDR2 FQNEAQ. The CDR3 is made up of 16 amino acids. CDR3 region: CASSLARGGQGGEAFF. The CDR3 DNA reads TGTGCCAGCAGCTTAGCGCGGGGGGGACAGGGAGGGGAAGCTTTCTTT. Full variable domain (missing parts from reference TRBV7-8 and TRBJ1-1): GAGVSQSPRYKVAKRGQDVALRCDPISGHVSLFWYQQALGQGPEFLTYFQNEAQLDKSGLPSDRFFAERPEGSVSTLKIQRTQQEDSAVYLCASSLARGGQGGEAFFGQGTRLTVV.

The chain couples TRBV5-6 to TRBJ1-1; no reliable D call. CDR3 length: 16 amino acids. Germline V lookup: CDR1 SGHDT, CDR2 YYEEEE. V was pared by 1 base and J by 0 bases, with 13 bases between. The CDR3 nucleotides read TGTGCCAGCAGCTTGTGGTTGCCATTGATGAACACTGAAGCTTTCTTT. It yields the protein CASSLWLPLMNTEAFF.

The J gene is TRBJ2-1, the V gene TRBV6-5; 9 bases are shared with TRBD2. There are 16 residues in the CDR3. Trimming at V came to 0 bases and at J to 7 bases, leaving 7 bases not matched to a gene. Germline CDR1 is MNHEY and CDR2 is SVGAGI. The chain's CDR3 is CASSYSMVAGVNEQFF. The CDR3 bases are TGTGCCAGCAGTTACTCTATGGTAGCGGGAGTGAATGAGCAGTTCTTC.

This clonotype showed up many times. The CDR3 DNA reads as TGCAGCGTTGGTTCAGGCACAGATACGCAGTATTTT. Its protein product is CSVGSGTDTQYF. The chain uses TRBV29-1 and TRBJ2-3, with D uncertain. CDR1 SQVTM and CDR2 ANQGSEA come from the germline V gene. CDR3 length equals 12 residues. The V gene lost 4 bases and the J gene lost 1 base, with 6 bases spanning the gap.

This clonotype has just a few counts. This chain connects TRBV6-2 or TRBV6-3 to TRBJ2-3; D call uncertain. The V gene's germline CDR1 is MNHEY and CDR2 SVGEGT. V lost 4 bases and J lost 6, with 8 bases in between. The CDR3 contains 12 residues. For the CDR3, the DNA is TGTGCCAGCAGTTTCATCGCGGATACGCAGTATTTT. It yields the protein CASSFIADTQYF.

This clonotype was counted only a few times. The chain joins TRBV5-1 to TRBJ1-6; perhaps TRBD1 as D (6 bases). Trimming took 4 bases from V and 7 from J, leaving 15 bases between them. Germline V CDR1 and CDR2: SGHRS, YFSETQ. The CDR3 runs 15 residues. The DNA for the CDR3 is TGCGCCAGCAGCCCCAGGGGAGATCGGAATTCACCCCTCCACTTT. The encoded protein is CASSPRGDRNSPLHF.

This clonotype was counted between two and nine times. The chain has TRBV9 and TRBJ2-1, with 8 bases matching TRBD2. This CDR3 has 16 residues. The V gene's germline CDR1 is SGDLS and CDR2 YYNGEE. Germline trimming cut 3 bases from V and 7 bases from J; bases unmatched to any gene: 12. CDR3: CASSASGTRVPNEQFF. The CDR3 coding sequence is TGTGCCAGCAGCGCCTCCGGGACTAGAGTTCCTAATGAGCAGTTCTTC.

The chain is built from TRBV7-2 and TRBJ2-7; D is undetermined. From germline, CDR1 is SGHTA and CDR2 FQGNSA. The CDR3 sequence is 15 residues long. V lost 1 base and J lost 3, with 13 bases in between. CDR3 nucleotides: TGTGCCAGCAGCTTAGGAAGCCAAGAAAACTACGAGCAGTACTTC. It translates to CASSLGSQENYEQYF.

This clonotype was seen many times. One end of the junction does not line up with germline, which may come from a read error. This chain joins TRBV6-1 and TRBJ1-5; 8 bases are shared with TRBD1. CDR1 and CDR2 (germline): MNHNS, SASEGT. The CDR3 length is 14 residues. The chain's CDR3 is CASTEDRGRQPQHF. The CDR3 nucleotides are TGTGCCAGCACTGAAGACAGGGGACGCCAGCCCCAGCATTTT.

Written as DNA, the CDR3 is TGTGCCTGGATTTTTCTGGCCCCCACTGAAGCTTTCTTT. Translated: CAWIFLAPTEAFF. The chain carries TRBV30 and TRBJ1-1; D uncertain. Trimming shortened V by 4 bases and J by 4 bases, and 13 bases separated the two germline ends. Germline V gene lookup returns CDR1 GTSNPN and CDR2 SVGIG (reference sequence). The CDR3 sequence is 13 residues long.

The chain couples TRBV3-1 to TRBJ2-5; D perhaps matches TRBD1 (5 bases). V lost 0 bases and J 4 bases, leaving 12 bases between the germline ends. This CDR3 is 15 amino acids long. Germline V gene lookup returns CDR1 LGHDT and CDR2 YNNKEL (reference sequence). CDR3 loop: CASSQDGHTLETQYF. CDR3 DNA sequence: TGTGCCAGCAGCCAAGATGGACATACCCTAGAGACCCAGTACTTC.